Presented here are 32 T cell receptor beta chains from one specimen sequenced in a study of shared clonotypes between healthy human individuals. Data came from immunoSEQ multiplex PCR; TCRdb stores just in-frame clones and leaves some out. Of about 2,500,000 clones listed, approximately 94% are singletons. Sequencing was carried out using naive CD4+ T cells sorted from blood. Subset specified: CD45RA+ positively selected. Receptors were obtained from a man between 18 and 35 years old in good health.

This rearrangement joins TRBV30 to TRBJ1-6; 10 nucleotides agree with TRBD1. The CDR3 consists of 16 residues. The germline V gene has CDR1 GTSNPN and CDR2 SVGIG (reference sequence). V gave up 5 bases and J gave up 10 bases; unmatched junction bases: 14. CDR3 sequence: CAWAPGAGTGVSPLHF. The DNA for the CDR3 is TGTGCCTGGGCCCCCGGGGCCGGGACAGGGGTATCACCCCTCCACTTT. The full variable domain, in which reference TRBV30 and TRBJ1-6 provide the parts outside the CDR3, is SQTIHQWPATLVQPVGSPLSLECTVEGTSNPNLYWYRQAAGRGLQLLFYSVGIGQISSEVPQNLSASRPQDRQFILSSKKLLLSDSGFYLCAWAPGAGTGVSPLHFGNGTRLTVT.

The rearrangement links TRBV6-5 to TRBJ2-5; possibly TRBD2 for D (6 bases). Per the germline V gene, CDR1 is MNHEY and CDR2 is SVGAGI. This CDR3 has 14 residues. The germline V and J ends were trimmed by 6 bases and 5 bases, with 16 bases remaining between them. The CDR3 is CASREVGGGETQYF. The DNA of the CDR3 is TGTGCCAGCAGAGAAGTGGGAGGTGGGGAGACCCAGTACTTC.

V and J are TRBV11-2 and TRBJ2-5; 10 bases are shared with TRBD1. The germline gives CDR1 SGHAT, CDR2 FQNNGV. The junction had 3 bases not matched to a gene; V was cut back by 0 bases and J by 5 bases. CDR3 length equals 15 residues. CDR3 nucleotides: TGTGCCAGCAGCTTAGAGGGACAGGGGTGGGAGACCCAGTACTTC. This encodes CASSLEGQGWETQYF.

CDR3 protein: CASSLGGLAVDTQYF. The CDR3 nucleotides are TGCGCCAGCAGCTTGGGGGGACTAGCGGTAGATACGCAGTATTTT. This rearrangement joins TRBV5-1 to TRBJ2-3, with 11 bases that match TRBD2. The germline V gene encodes CDR1 SGHRS and CDR2 YFSETQ. With 0 bases clipped from V and 5 bases from J, the junction kept 2 bases outside the gene matches. CDR3 length: 15 residues.

The V call is TRBV19, the J call TRBJ1-6; no reliable D call. The germline V and J ends were trimmed by 3 bases and 10 bases, with 16 bases remaining between them. The CDR3 consists of 15 residues. The V gene's germline CDR1 is LNHDA and CDR2 SQIVND (reference sequence). The DNA for the CDR3 is TGTGCCAGTAGTATTACGTTTCGGGCTGAATCACCCCTCCACTTT. Translation gives CASSITFRAESPLHF.

This chain joins TRBV5-1 and TRBJ1-4; a possible D gene is TRBD1 (6 bases). The germline V and J ends were trimmed by 3 bases and 8 bases, with 14 bases remaining between them. The CDR3 has 14 amino acids. Germline-derived CDR1 and CDR2 are SGHRS and YFSETQ. DNA of the CDR3: TGCGCCAGCAGCTCGGGGGCGCCGGGAGAAAAACTGTTTTTT. Its protein product is CASSSGAPGEKLFF. The complete variable domain, with remaining parts taken from reference TRBV5-1 and TRBJ1-4, reads KAGVTQTPRYLIKTRGQQVTLSCSPISGHRSVSWYQQTPGQGLQFLFEYFSETQRNKGNFPGRFSGRQFSNSRSEMNVSTLELGDSALYLCASSSGAPGEKLFFGSGTQLSVL.

V gene TRBV5-1 combines with J gene TRBJ1-4; 9 bases fit TRBD1. Germline assignment: CDR1 SGHRS and CDR2 YFSETQ. V shed 4 bases and J 5 bases; nucleotides not matched to a gene: 6. CDR3 length: 15 residues. The CDR3 loop reads CASSQGTGKNEKLFF. In DNA form, the CDR3 reads TGCGCCAGCAGCCAGGGGACAGGGAAAAATGAAAAACTGTTTTTT.

This chain links TRBV18 with TRBJ2-5; TRBD1 matches 8 bases. This CDR3 spans 14 amino acids. J was trimmed by 9 bases and V by 1 base; bases with no gene match: 7. Germline lookup yields CDR1 KGHSH and CDR2 LQKENI. The CDR3 loop is CASSPLDRDSPQYF. The CDR3 DNA is TGTGCCAGCTCACCACTGGACAGGGATAGTCCCCAGTACTTC.

CDR3 DNA: TGCGCCAGCAGCCTGTCTGGGTATGACAATGAGCAGTTCTTC. This codes for CASSLSGYDNEQFF. The chain recombines TRBV4-1 with TRBJ2-1; D not certain. Per germline, CDR1 MGHRA and CDR2 YSYEKL. The V end lost 4 bases, the J end lost 5 bases, and 12 bases lay between the germline ends. CDR3 length: 14 residues.

The chain combines TRBV2 with TRBJ2-2, with D maybe TRBD2 (5 bases). The germline V gene has CDR1 SNHLY and CDR2 FYNNEI. Trimming left V 6 bases short and J 13 bases short, with 12 bases between. The CDR3 is 11 amino acids. CDR3 nucleotide sequence: TGTGCCAGCAGCCCCGACCGGGGGCTGTTTTTT. Its translation: CASSPDRGLFF. Complete variable domain (other parts from reference TRBV2 and TRBJ2-2): EPEVTQTPSHQVTQMGQEVILRCVPISNHLYFYWYRQILGQKVEFLVSFYNNEISEKSEIFDDQFSVERPDGSNFTLKIRSTKLEDSAMYFCASSPDRGLFFGEGSRLTVL.

This clone was seen once. The rearrangement links TRBV2 to TRBJ1-3; D unclear. The germline V and J ends were trimmed by 5 bases and 4 bases, with 15 bases remaining between them. The CDR3 extends over 15 amino acids. Germline V gene sequence: CDR1 SNHLY, CDR2 FYNNEI. The CDR3 region is CASSIGREAGNTIYF. The CDR3 bases are TGTGCCAGCAGTATCGGCCGGGAGGCAGGAAACACCATATATTTT. Full variable domain (remainder filled in from reference TRBV2 and TRBJ1-3): EPEVTQTPSHQVTQMGQEVILRCVPISNHLYFYWYRQILGQKVEFLVSFYNNEISEKSEIFDDQFSVERPDGSNFTLKIRSTKLEDSAMYFCASSIGREAGNTIYFGEGSWLTVV.

The chain is built from TRBV5-1 and TRBJ2-7; 10 nucleotides line up with TRBD1. There are 15 residues in the CDR3. Trimming at V came to 2 bases and at J to 5 bases, leaving 7 bases not matched to a gene. Germline CDR1 reads SGHRS; CDR2 reads YFSETQ. CDR3 in DNA: TGCGCCAGCAGCTTTCAGGGACAGGGGAAGAACGAGCAGTACTTC. It encodes CASSFQGQGKNEQYF. Based on the CDR3 plus reference TRBV5-1 and TRBJ2-7, the full variable domain is KAGVTQTPRYLIKTRGQQVTLSCSPISGHRSVSWYQQTPGQGLQFLFEYFSETQRNKGNFPGRFSGRQFSNSRSEMNVSTLELGDSALYLCASSFQGQGKNEQYFGPGTRLTVT.

DNA of the CDR3: TGTGCCAGCAGACTAACAGGGTACGGTGGGGACATTCAGTACTTC. Translated: CASRLTGYGGDIQYF. The chain couples TRBV11-2 to TRBJ2-4, with D possibly matching TRBD1 (6 bases). Germline V CDR1 and CDR2: SGHAT, FQNNGV. There are 15 residues in the CDR3. The ends were cut back, 6 bases at V and 8 bases at J, with 20 bases in the middle.

The rearrangement uses TRBV28 and TRBJ1-4; D call uncertain. V lost 2 bases to trimming and J lost 0 bases, with 4 bases between them. From germline, CDR1 is MDHEN and CDR2 SYDVKM. The CDR3 has 14 amino acids. The CDR3 sequence: CASSLPSTNEKLFF. The CDR3 nucleotides read TGTGCCAGCAGTTTACCCTCAACTAATGAAAAACTGTTTTTT.

The CDR3 spells CASSLEPRTDTQYF. For the CDR3, the DNA is TGTGCCAGCAGCTTAGAACCGCGCACAGATACGCAGTATTTT. The rearrangement links TRBV7-2 to TRBJ2-3; no clear D gene. This CDR3 has 14 amino acids. V dropped 1 base and J dropped 1 base, with 6 bases sitting between them. In germline, CDR1 is SGHTA, CDR2 FQGNSA.

The genes are TRBV5-1 and TRBJ2-2; D not resolved. Germline CDR1 is SGHRS and CDR2 is YFSETQ. V was pared by 4 bases and J by 3 bases, with 10 bases between. The CDR3 has 14 amino acids. The CDR3 reads CASSKDTDTGELFF. DNA for the CDR3: TGCGCCAGCAGCAAAGACACCGACACCGGGGAGCTGTTTTTT.

On this clone itself: The sample holds other DNA sequences that translate to the same CDR3. This chain links TRBV9 with TRBJ2-1; no definite D call. Trimming took 0 bases from V and 0 from J, leaving 7 bases between them. CDR3 size: 15 residues. Germline lookup yields CDR1 SGDLS and CDR2 YYNGEE. CDR3 amino acids: CASSVVGSSYNEQFF. The CDR3 DNA reads as TGTGCCAGCAGCGTAGTTGGCAGCTCCTACAATGAGCAGTTCTTC.

The J gene is TRBJ1-4, the V gene TRBV5-1, with D perhaps matching TRBD1 (5 bases). This CDR3 comprises 15 residues. The V and J ends lost 0 bases and 6 bases respectively, with 12 bases between them. Germline CDR1 and CDR2: SGHRS and YFSETQ. In nucleotides, the CDR3 is TGCGCCAGCAGCTTGGCCATAGGGGTTTATGAAAAACTGTTTTTT. It codes for CASSLAIGVYEKLFF.

This chain uses TRBV27 with TRBJ2-1; 8 nucleotides match TRBD2. The CDR3 runs to 17 residues. V gave up 3 bases and J gave up 9 bases; unmatched junction bases: 16. The germline V gene encodes CDR1 MNHEY and CDR2 SMNVEV (reference sequence). In nucleotides, the CDR3 is TGTGCCAGCAGTTTGGGTGCGACGCGGGGGGCGTACGGTGAGCAGTTCTTC. This encodes CASSLGATRGAYGEQFF.

In the case of this clone: Additional DNA sequences in this sample encode the identical CDR3. This chain uses TRBV28 with TRBJ2-7; TRBD1 aligns across 8 bases. Germline trimming cut 5 bases from V and 0 bases from J; bases unmatched to any gene: 0. Germline V gives CDR1 MDHEN, CDR2 SYDVKM. CDR3 length equals 13 residues. CDR3 region: CASSGTGSYEQYF. In nucleotides, the CDR3 is TGTGCCAGCAGTGGGACAGGCTCCTACGAGCAGTACTTC.

The V gene is TRBV11-2, the J gene TRBJ2-7; TRBD2 matches 7 bases. Germline V lookup: CDR1 SGHAT, CDR2 FQNNGV. The CDR3 is 16 amino acids. Trimming at V came to 5 bases and at J to 0 bases, leaving 10 bases not matched to a gene. The CDR3 spells CASSKRAGSSSYEQYF. The CDR3 DNA reads as TGTGCCAGCAGCAAACGAGCGGGGTCGAGCTCCTACGAGCAGTACTTC.

This clone was counted once. The chain uses TRBV29-1 and TRBJ2-7; possible D gene TRBD2, 6 bases. The CDR3 runs to 13 residues. The V gene lost 5 bases and the J gene lost 3 bases, with 14 bases spanning the gap. Germline loops: CDR1 SQVTM, CDR2 ANQGSEA. The CDR3 DNA sequence: TGCAGCGTTTGGGGACTTATGGACTACGAGCAGTACTTC. It codes for CSVWGLMDYEQYF.

The rearrangement links TRBV25-1 to TRBJ1-1, with D hard to call. The germline V gene has CDR1 MGHDK and CDR2 SYGVNS. V dropped 3 bases and J dropped 11 bases, with 19 bases sitting between them. The CDR3 loop spans 14 amino acids. The CDR3 spells CASSDPSRLFGAFF. CDR3 coding DNA: TGTGCCAGCAGTGATCCCTCGAGGCTATTCGGCGCTTTCTTT. Full variable domain (remainder filled in from reference TRBV25-1 and TRBJ1-1): EADIYQTPRYLVIGTGKKITLECSQTMGHDKMYWYQQDPGMELHLIHYSYGVNSTEKGDLSSESTVSRIRTEHFPLTLESARPSHTSQYLCASSDPSRLFGAFFGQGTRLTVV.

The genes are TRBV6-6 and TRBJ1-1; D gene unclear. The CDR3 extends over 13 amino acids. Germline lookup yields CDR1 MNHNY and CDR2 SVGAGI (reference sequence). The V and J ends lost 0 bases and 4 bases respectively, with 6 bases between them. The DNA for the CDR3 is TGTGCCAGCAGTTACTCGCTGACCACTGAAGCTTTCTTT. This sequence encodes CASSYSLTTEAFF.

As to this clone: Compared with germline, one end of the junction differs, possibly owing to a read error. The rearrangement joins TRBV6-1 to TRBJ2-5; either TRBD1 or TRBD2 may supply D (5 bases each). The germline CDR1 and CDR2 sequences are MNHNS and SASEGT. This CDR3 contains 12 residues. The CDR3 region is CASSEAGTWQHF. The CDR3 DNA reads as TGTGCCAGCAGTGAAGCTGGGACCTGGCAGCACTTC.

In nucleotides, the CDR3 is TGTGCCAGCAACGCCCAAGGAGGGTCCTACAATGAGCAGTTCTTC. Translated, it gives CASNAQGGSYNEQFF. The gene calls are TRBV9 and TRBJ2-1; D perhaps matches TRBD2 (6 bases). The CDR3 covers 15 residues. With 6 bases removed from V and 1 base from J, the gap between germline ends came to 14 bases. Germline V gene lookup returns CDR1 SGDLS and CDR2 YYNGEE.

The rearrangement joins TRBV18 to TRBJ2-7; D may be TRBD1 (6 bases). Trimming took 4 bases from V and 7 from J, leaving 14 bases between them. CDR1 and CDR2 from the germline V gene are KGHSH and LQKENI. This CDR3 region has 13 residues. The DNA for the CDR3 is TGTGCCAGCTCACAGCTACAGGGCCCGGAGCAGTACTTC. Protein sequence: CASSQLQGPEQYF.

V and J are TRBV2 and TRBJ1-2; D is possibly TRBD1 (5 bases). The CDR3 runs to 13 residues. CDR1 is SNHLY and CDR2 is FYNNEI in the germline V gene. V dropped 2 bases and J dropped 6 bases, with 10 bases sitting between them. CDR3 in DNA: TGTGCCAGCAGTGAAAGTGGAGGGGATGGCTACACCTTC. Encoded protein: CASSESGGDGYTF.

The gene calls are TRBV28 and TRBJ2-7; 9 positions match TRBD1. The germline gives CDR1 MDHEN, CDR2 SYDVKM. The CDR3 is 14 amino acids. V lost 3 bases and J lost 3; bases outside the gene matches: 3. The CDR3 coding sequence is TGTGCCAGCAGTTTCTCGGACAGGGGCTACGAGCAGTACTTC. Translating gives CASSFSDRGYEQYF. The entire variable domain, with the rest obtained from reference TRBV28 and TRBJ2-7, is as follows: DVKVTQSSRYLVKRTGEKVFLECVQDMDHENMFWYRQDPGLGLRLIYFSYDVKMKEKGDIPEGYSVSREKKERFSLILESASTNQTSMYLCASSFSDRGYEQYFGPGTRLTVT.

The V gene is TRBV7-9, the J gene TRBJ1-4; 8 bases match TRBD1. V lost 5 bases, J lost 8 bases, and 13 bases stayed unmatched. The CDR3 has 16 residues. Per the germline V gene, CDR1 is SEHNR and CDR2 is FQNEAQ (reference sequence). This CDR3 reads CASSRPQGAVKEKLFF. The DNA of the CDR3 is TGTGCCAGCAGCCGGCCTCAGGGGGCGGTGAAAGAAAAACTGTTTTTT.

This chain connects TRBV2 to TRBJ1-2, with TRBD1 matching over 7 bases. Germline CDR1 SNHLY, CDR2 FYNNEI. V was pared by 5 bases and J by 8 bases, with 8 bases of the junction left unmatched. CDR3 length equals 13 residues. CDR3 protein: CASSNRGKYGYTF. For the CDR3, the DNA is TGTGCCAGCAGTAACAGGGGAAAGTACGGCTACACCTTC.

V and J are TRBV13 and TRBJ2-3; TRBD2 matches 13 bases. The germline V gene has CDR1 PRHDT and CDR2 FYEKMQ (reference sequence). V lost 8 bases to trimming and J lost 0 bases; unmatched junction nucleotides: 5. The CDR3 extends over 16 amino acids. The CDR3 DNA reads TGTGCCAGCCGACTAGCGGGAGGTACCAGCACAGATACGCAGTATTTT. Translating it yields CASRLAGGTSTDTQYF.